This T cell receptor (beta chain) appears in the sequencing data of a study of control samples from healthy donors and cancer patients. For this clone: One end of the junction is discordant with germline, which a read error may explain.

Sequencing was performed with immunoSEQ multiplex PCR; in TCRdb, only in-frame clones are kept and a portion is missing. In the table there are over 10,000 clones, about 75% of which are singletons. Sequenced: formalin-fixed, paraffin-embedded tissue. This sequence was found in a male donor with melanoma.

The CDR3: CASSVSGQSTRAVF. CDR3 nucleotide sequence: TGTGCCAGCAGTGTCTCTGGACAGTCGACACGAGCGGTCTTC. V gene TRBV6-2 or TRBV6-3 combines with J gene TRBJ2-7; tentative D call: TRBD1 (6 bases). This CDR3 is 14 amino acids long. Germline assignment: CDR1 MNHEY and CDR2 SVGEGT.